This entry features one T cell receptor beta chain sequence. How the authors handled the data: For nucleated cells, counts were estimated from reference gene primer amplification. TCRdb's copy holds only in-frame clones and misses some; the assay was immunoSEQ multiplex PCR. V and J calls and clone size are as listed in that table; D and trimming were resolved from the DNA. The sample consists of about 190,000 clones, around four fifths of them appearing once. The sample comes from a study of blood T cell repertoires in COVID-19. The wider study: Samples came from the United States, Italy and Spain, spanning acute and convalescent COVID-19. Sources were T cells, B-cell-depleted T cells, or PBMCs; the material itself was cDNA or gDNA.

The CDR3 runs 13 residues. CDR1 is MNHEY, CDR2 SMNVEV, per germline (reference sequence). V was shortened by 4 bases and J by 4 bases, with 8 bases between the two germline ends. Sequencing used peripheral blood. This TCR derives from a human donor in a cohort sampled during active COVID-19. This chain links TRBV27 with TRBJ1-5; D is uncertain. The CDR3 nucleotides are TGTGCCAGCAGTTGGAGGGAGAATCAGCCCCAGCATTTT. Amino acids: CASSWRENQPQHF.